These 31 T cell receptor beta chains originate from one sample sequenced in a study of cytomegalovirus exposure and HLA in healthy donors. The protocol was immunoSEQ multiplex PCR, while the TCRdb copy is restricted to in-frame clones and leaves out a portion. Of about 130,000 clones in the sample, approximately 92% were seen once. The specimen sequenced was PBMCs. These receptor sequences come from a woman aged 18-35 years in good health and CMV-seropositive.

The CDR3 coding sequence is TGTGCCAGCAGTGAAGGACAGGGGGGAAATTCACCCCTCCACTTT. It codes for CASSEGQGGNSPLHF. V and J are TRBV2 and TRBJ1-6; 9 bases are shared with TRBD1. The CDR3 consists of 15 residues. The J segment lost 7 bases and the V segment lost 1 base, leaving 2 bases of the junction unmatched. Looked up from germline, CDR1 is SNHLY and CDR2 is FYNNEI. The full variable domain, with the rest looked up from reference TRBV2 and TRBJ1-6, is EPEVTQTPSHQVTQMGQEVILRCVPISNHLYFYWYRQILGQKVEFLVSFYNNEISEKSEIFDDQFSVERPDGSNFTLKIRSTKLEDSAMYFCASSEGQGGNSPLHFGNGTRLTVT.

This clone was seen just once. This chain links TRBV7-6 with TRBJ2-3; 9 bases map to TRBD2. CDR1 and CDR2 (germline): SGHVS, FNYEAQ. J gave up 4 bases and V 1 base, and 6 bases lay outside the gene matches. CDR3 length: 16 residues. CDR3 region: CASSLVSAGGPDTQYF. Here the CDR3 DNA reads TGTGCCAGCAGCTTAGTCTCGGCGGGGGGGCCAGATACGCAGTATTTT.

This clone was seen a single time. This chain joins TRBV18 and TRBJ1-1, with D possibly being TRBD1 (6 bases). Germline V gene lookup returns CDR1 KGHSH and CDR2 LQKENI. The CDR3 consists of 15 residues. V lost 1 base and J lost 0, with 9 bases in between. CDR3 in amino acids: CASSPRTEMNTEAFF. The DNA of the CDR3 is TGTGCCAGCTCACCACGGACAGAGATGAACACTGAAGCTTTCTTT.

The CDR3, as DNA: TGTGCCAGCAGACAGGGACCGTATTCCTACGAGCAGTACTTC. Amino acids: CASRQGPYSYEQYF. The chain employs TRBV6-5 and TRBJ2-7; D possibly corresponds to TRBD1 (6 bases). V lost 6 bases and J lost 1, with 13 bases in between. CDR1 and CDR2 from the germline V gene are MNHEY and SVGAGI. This CDR3 is 14 amino acids long.

V usage is TRBV27 and J usage is TRBJ2-5; TRBD2 matches 7 bases. This CDR3 contains 14 residues. In germline, CDR1 is MNHEY, CDR2 SMNVEV (reference sequence). The ends lost 3 bases at V and 5 bases at J; junction bases unmatched: 6. The CDR3 region is CASSFLGLPETQYF. CDR3 sequence (DNA): TGTGCCAGCAGTTTTTTGGGACTACCGGAGACCCAGTACTTC.

The chain uses TRBV7-9 and TRBJ1-2; 7 nucleotides align to TRBD1. The CDR3 covers 15 residues. V was pared by 1 base and J by 4 bases, with 6 bases of the junction left unmatched. Germline CDR1 and CDR2: SEHNR and FQNEAQ (reference sequence). Here the CDR3 DNA reads TGTGCCAGCAGCTTAGAAGGGGGCTCAGGCTATGGCTACACCTTC. Encoded protein: CASSLEGGSGYGYTF.

The chain employs TRBV18 and TRBJ2-7, with D possibly being TRBD1 (5 bases). V was pared by 2 bases and J by 3 bases, with 14 bases between. The CDR3 sequence is 15 residues long. Germline V lookup: CDR1 KGHSH, CDR2 LQKENI. The CDR3 loop reads CASSPMRQSNYEQYF. CDR3 bases: TGTGCCAGCTCACCAATGCGACAGTCAAACTACGAGCAGTACTTC.

V is TRBV5-1 and J is TRBJ2-1, with 9 bases identical to TRBD1. Germline V gene data show CDR1 as SGHRS and CDR2 as YFSETQ. J was trimmed by 7 bases and V by 6 bases; bases with no gene match: 8. This CDR3 is 14 amino acids long. The CDR3 DNA is TGCGCCAGCACCCCGGGACAGGGATTTAATGAGCAGTTCTTC. Encoded protein: CASTPGQGFNEQFF.

The chain is built from TRBV5-6 and TRBJ1-5; the D gene is possibly TRBD1 (5 bases). There are 14 residues in the CDR3. V was shortened by 0 bases and J by 3 bases, with 7 bases between the two germline ends. The germline V gene has CDR1 SGHDT and CDR2 YYEEEE. Written as DNA, the CDR3 is TGTGCCAGCAGCTTGGGACAGCTCAATCAGCCCCAGCATTTT. Encoded protein: CASSLGQLNQPQHF.

The rearrangement joins TRBV11-2 to TRBJ1-1; 10 nucleotides line up with TRBD1. The germline V gene has CDR1 SGHAT and CDR2 FQNNGV. The CDR3 runs 15 residues. V shed 5 bases and J 4 bases; nucleotides not matched to a gene: 7. The CDR3 nucleotides are TGTGCCAGCAGCCCCGGGACAGGGGAGGGCACTGAAGCTTTCTTT. This gives the protein CASSPGTGEGTEAFF.

The chain has TRBV10-3 and TRBJ1-1; D possibly corresponds to TRBD1 (5 bases). CDR1 is ENHRY and CDR2 is SYGVKD in the germline V gene. Trimming cost V 0 bases and J 6 bases, with 14 bases left between them. This CDR3 spans 15 amino acids. CDR3: CAISESEGRMAEAFF. Here the CDR3 DNA reads TGTGCCATCAGTGAGTCGGAGGGACGAATGGCTGAAGCTTTCTTT.

The chain is built from TRBV28 and TRBJ2-7, with 8 bases matching TRBD1. The junction had 5 bases not matched to a gene; V was cut back by 10 bases and J by 3 bases. The CDR3 is 12 amino acids. Germline assignment: CDR1 MDHEN and CDR2 SYDVKM. CDR3 sequence: CAIGGQGYEQYF. CDR3 DNA: TGTGCCATTGGAGGACAGGGCTACGAGCAGTACTTC.

This chain connects TRBV28 to TRBJ2-3; 7 nucleotides agree with TRBD1. The ends lost 7 bases at V and 2 bases at J; junction bases unmatched: 9. The CDR3 runs to 15 residues. Germline V gene sequence: CDR1 MDHEN, CDR2 SYDVKM. The CDR3 loop is CASIEGAGVTDTQYF. Written as DNA, the CDR3 is TGTGCCAGCATCGAGGGGGCAGGGGTCACAGATACGCAGTATTTT.

V gene TRBV27 combines with J gene TRBJ1-4; 7 bases are a match to TRBD1. Unmatched junction bases numbered 12, after V lost 6 bases and J lost 8 bases. The CDR3 contains 15 residues. Germline V gene data show CDR1 as MNHEY and CDR2 as SMNVEV (reference sequence). CDR3 residues: CASSLVDRAGEKLFF. Here the CDR3 DNA reads TGTGCCAGCAGCTTAGTTGACAGGGCGGGGGAAAAACTGTTTTTT. Supplemented by reference TRBV27 and TRBJ1-4, the full variable domain reads EAQVTQNPRYLITVTGKKLTVTCSQNMNHEYMSWYRQDPGLGLRQIYYSMNVEVTDKGDVPEGYKVSRKEKRNFPLILESPSPNQTSLYFCASSLVDRAGEKLFFGSGTQLSVL.

The V call is TRBV19, the J call TRBJ2-1, with a possible D match to TRBD2 (6 bases). V lost 6 bases to trimming and J lost 9 bases, with 12 bases between them. Germline CDR1 and CDR2: LNHDA and SQIVND (reference sequence). The CDR3 has 12 residues. CDR3 DNA: TGTGCCAGTAGGGAGGGAGGCGGTGAGCAGTTCTTC. This sequence encodes CASREGGGEQFF.

The chain employs TRBV28 and TRBJ1-2, with TRBD1 identical over 7 bases. Germline loops: CDR1 MDHEN, CDR2 SYDVKM. V was pared by 7 bases and J by 4 bases, with 9 bases of the junction left unmatched. This CDR3 has 14 residues. For the CDR3, the DNA is TGTGCCAGCACCTTCAACAGGGGAGGCTATGGCTACACCTTC. It codes for CASTFNRGGYGYTF.

The genes are TRBV9 and TRBJ2-3, with a tentative D call TRBD1 (6 bases). Looked up from germline, CDR1 is SGDLS and CDR2 is YYNGEE. The CDR3 loop spans 14 amino acids. The V end was cut by 3 bases, the J end by 2 bases, with 10 bases between. Written as DNA, the CDR3 is TGTGCCAGCAGCGAGCAGGGGTCCACAGATACGCAGTATTTT. This gives the protein CASSEQGSTDTQYF.

V gene TRBV12-1 combines with J gene TRBJ2-7; the table's D gene call, TRBD2, was not cross checked with the DNA. TRBV12-1 is a listed pseudogene. CDR3 length: 18 residues. The CDR3 nucleotides are TGTGCCAGCAGCTTTCGGCTAGCGAGGACCCGGATTGCCTACGAGCAGTACTTC. Its translation is CASSFRLARTRIAYEQYF.

The chain recombines TRBV5-1 with TRBJ1-2; 9 bases map to TRBD1. CDR3 length: 13 amino acids. The junction had 3 bases not matched to a gene; V was cut back by 3 bases and J by 6 bases. Germline CDR1 reads SGHRS; CDR2 reads YFSETQ. The CDR3 DNA reads as TGCGCCAGCAGCTCCGGGACAGGGAATGGCTACACCTTC. This translates into CASSSGTGNGYTF.

The V and J genes are TRBV28 and TRBJ1-2; weak D call: TRBD1 (6 bases). V lost 3 bases to trimming and J lost 7 bases, with 18 bases between them. The CDR3 extends over 15 amino acids. Germline V lookup: CDR1 MDHEN, CDR2 SYDVKM. In DNA form, the CDR3 reads TGTGCCAGCAGTTTCTCTTGGGGGGGCAAGAGTGGCTACACCTTC. This codes for CASSFSWGGKSGYTF.

This chain links TRBV5-4 with TRBJ1-3, with TRBD1 matching 8 bases. This CDR3 comprises 15 residues. Germline V gene sequence: CDR1 SGHNT, CDR2 YYREEE (reference sequence). Trimming removed 4 bases from V and 4 bases from J; junction bases left unmatched: 7. CDR3 amino acids: CASSRSGQAGNTIYF. As DNA, the CDR3 is TGTGCCAGCAGCCGGTCGGGACAGGCGGGAAACACCATATATTTT. Complete variable domain (other parts from reference TRBV5-4 and TRBJ1-3): ETGVTQSPTHLIKTRGQQVTLRCSSQSGHNTVSWYQQALGQGPQFIFQYYREEENGRGNFPPRFSGLQFPNYSSELNVNALELDDSALYLCASSRSGQAGNTIYFGEGSWLTVV.

This sequence joins TRBV7-6 and TRBJ2-1, with 9 bases that match TRBD1. The CDR3 covers 17 residues. J lost 4 bases, V lost 1 base, and 8 bases had no gene match. The germline gives CDR1 SGHVS, CDR2 FNYEAQ. This chain's CDR3 is CASSLVGGTGLYNEQFF. The CDR3 region has the DNA TGTGCCAGCAGCTTAGTAGGGGGGACAGGGTTGTACAATGAGCAGTTCTTC.

V usage is TRBV11-2 and J usage is TRBJ2-1; D uncertain. Germline loops: CDR1 SGHAT, CDR2 FQNNGV. This CDR3 has 14 residues. With 6 bases removed from V and 0 bases from J, the gap between germline ends came to 9 bases. Here the CDR3 reads CASSPQSSYNEQFF. Written as DNA, the CDR3 is TGTGCCAGCAGTCCACAGAGCTCCTACAATGAGCAGTTCTTC.

This clone occurred a few times. This chain links TRBV19 with TRBJ2-5; D is unclear. Germline CDR1 LNHDA, CDR2 SQIVND (reference sequence). The CDR3 length is 13 residues. The ends were cut back, 4 bases at V and 5 bases at J, with 11 bases in the middle. The CDR3 is CASSTEAWETQYF. CDR3 DNA: TGTGCCAGTAGTACCGAAGCGTGGGAGACCCAGTACTTC.

This clone has just one count. The CDR3 DNA sequence: TGTGCCAGCAGTGAATATAGGAGCATACTAGCGGTCCAAGAGCAGTACTTC. Translation gives CASSEYRSILAVQEQYF. V and J are TRBV6-1 and TRBJ2-7, with 8 bases fitting TRBD2. The CDR3 is 17 amino acids. Losses at the gene ends were 2 bases for V and 7 bases for J; bases not matched to a gene: 16. Germline V gene data show CDR1 as MNHNS and CDR2 as SASEGT.

J is TRBJ2-2 and V is TRBV6-1, with 8 nucleotides matching TRBD1. V was pared by 6 bases and J by 7 bases, with 10 bases of the junction left unmatched. Looked up from germline, CDR1 is MNHNS and CDR2 is SASEGT. The CDR3 is 15 residues long. DNA for the CDR3: TGTGCCAGCAGATTCGGACAGGGATGGAGCGGGGAGCTGTTTTTT. Its protein is CASRFGQGWSGELFF.

The chain joins TRBV28 to TRBJ2-5; 9 bases are a match to TRBD1. Germline V lookup: CDR1 MDHEN, CDR2 SYDVKM. This CDR3 has 14 amino acids. V trimming: 5 bases; J trimming: 1 base; junction bases outside the gene matches: 2. CDR3 protein: CASSTDRGQETQYF. CDR3 nucleotides: TGTGCCAGCAGTACGGACAGGGGCCAAGAGACCCAGTACTTC.

This chain connects TRBV5-1 to TRBJ2-7; 7 bases fit TRBD1. The germline CDR1 and CDR2 sequences are SGHRS and YFSETQ. This CDR3 is 15 amino acids long. V trimming: 4 bases; J trimming: 2 bases; junction bases outside the gene matches: 9. The DNA of the CDR3 is TGCGCCAGCAGCAGGACAGGAGTGGATACCTACGAGCAGTACTTC. Translated: CASSRTGVDTYEQYF.

The chain couples TRBV27 to TRBJ1-3; 10 bases match TRBD1. The CDR3 consists of 15 residues. Trimming at V came to 5 bases and at J to 6 bases, leaving 7 bases not matched to a gene. Germline CDR1 reads MNHEY; CDR2 reads SMNVEV (reference sequence). CDR3 in amino acids: CASSIRQGAENTIYF. CDR3 nucleotides: TGTGCCAGCAGTATTCGACAGGGGGCTGAAAACACCATATATTTT.

CDR3 DNA: TGTGCCAGCAGCTGGACAGGGGGCGGGAACACTGAAGCTTTCTTT. This codes for CASSWTGGGNTEAFF. This chain uses TRBV27 with TRBJ1-1; 11 bases align to TRBD1. Looked up from germline, CDR1 is MNHEY and CDR2 is SMNVEV (reference sequence). Unmatched junction bases numbered 4, after V lost 6 bases and J lost 1 base. The CDR3 contains 15 residues.

This clone was seen only once. The genes are TRBV7-9 and TRBJ2-5; a possible D gene is TRBD2 (6 bases). The CDR3 extends over 14 amino acids. V was clipped by 3 bases and J by 5 bases, with 13 bases between them. Germline values: CDR1 SEHNR, CDR2 FQNEAQ (reference sequence). This chain's CDR3 is CASSLGGASETQYF. The DNA of the CDR3 is TGTGCCAGCAGCTTGGGCGGGGCCTCGGAGACCCAGTACTTC.